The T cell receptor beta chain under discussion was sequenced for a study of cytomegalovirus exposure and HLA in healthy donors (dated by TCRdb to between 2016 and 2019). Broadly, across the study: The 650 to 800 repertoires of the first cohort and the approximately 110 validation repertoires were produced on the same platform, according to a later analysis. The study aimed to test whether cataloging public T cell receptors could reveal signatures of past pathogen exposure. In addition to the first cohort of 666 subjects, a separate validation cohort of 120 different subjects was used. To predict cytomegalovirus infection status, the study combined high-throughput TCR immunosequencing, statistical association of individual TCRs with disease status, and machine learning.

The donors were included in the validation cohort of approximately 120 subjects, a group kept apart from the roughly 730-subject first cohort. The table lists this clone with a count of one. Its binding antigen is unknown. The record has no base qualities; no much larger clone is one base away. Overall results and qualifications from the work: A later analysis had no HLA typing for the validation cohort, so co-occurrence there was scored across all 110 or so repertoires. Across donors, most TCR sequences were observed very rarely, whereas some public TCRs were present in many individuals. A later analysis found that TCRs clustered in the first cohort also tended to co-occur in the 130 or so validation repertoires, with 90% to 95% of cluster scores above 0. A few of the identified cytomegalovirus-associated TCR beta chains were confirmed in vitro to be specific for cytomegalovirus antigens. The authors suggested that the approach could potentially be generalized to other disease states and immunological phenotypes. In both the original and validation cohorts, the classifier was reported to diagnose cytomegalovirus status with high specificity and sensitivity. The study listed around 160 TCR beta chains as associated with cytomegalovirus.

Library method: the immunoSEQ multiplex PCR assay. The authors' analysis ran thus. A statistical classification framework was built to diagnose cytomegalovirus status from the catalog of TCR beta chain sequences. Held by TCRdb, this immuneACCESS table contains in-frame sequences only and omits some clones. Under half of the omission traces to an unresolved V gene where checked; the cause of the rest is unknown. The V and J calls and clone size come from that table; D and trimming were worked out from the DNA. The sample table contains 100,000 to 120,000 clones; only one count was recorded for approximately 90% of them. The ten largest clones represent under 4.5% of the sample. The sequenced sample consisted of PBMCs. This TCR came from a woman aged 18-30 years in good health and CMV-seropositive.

The nucleotide sequence reads as follows: TGTGCTAGTGGTTTGGGCCGGGACTGGCCTCGAGAGACCCAGTACTTC. The translation is CASGLGRDWPRETQYF. This chain joins TRBV12-5 to TRBJ2-5; TRBD2 is perhaps the D gene, given 6 matching bases. The V and J ends are trimmed by 1 base and 4 bases, leaving 16 bases between them. The germline V gene encodes CDR1 LGHNT and CDR2 FRNRAP. Including the terminal cysteine and phenylalanine, the CDR3 comprises 16 residues. Only the CDR3 DNA is retained, 48 bases long and in frame from the first base.